This T cell receptor (beta chain) was sequenced for a study of shared clonotypes between healthy human individuals. Deep was the level used in running the assay. Sequenced by immunoSEQ multiplex PCR; TCRdb stores in-frame clones only, minus some. The table lists approximately 2.3 million clones, 80% to 95% of them singletons. This CDR3 has 14 amino acids. The V end lost 5 bases, the J end lost 3 bases, and 14 bases lay between the germline ends. CDR1 is MNHEY and CDR2 is SMNVEV in the germline V gene (reference sequence). The receptor comes from a man aged 18 to 29 in good health. Some clones in this sample may be carry-over from other donors' samples. Sequencing was done on a sample of naive CD4+ T cells from PBMCs. Subset defined: CD45RA+ positively selected. The chain joins TRBV27 to TRBJ2-7, with D possibly matching TRBD1 (6 bases). Here the CDR3 DNA reads TGTGCCAGCAGTCATGAACCGGGACACTACGAGCAGTACTTC. Its translation: CASSHEPGHYEQYF.